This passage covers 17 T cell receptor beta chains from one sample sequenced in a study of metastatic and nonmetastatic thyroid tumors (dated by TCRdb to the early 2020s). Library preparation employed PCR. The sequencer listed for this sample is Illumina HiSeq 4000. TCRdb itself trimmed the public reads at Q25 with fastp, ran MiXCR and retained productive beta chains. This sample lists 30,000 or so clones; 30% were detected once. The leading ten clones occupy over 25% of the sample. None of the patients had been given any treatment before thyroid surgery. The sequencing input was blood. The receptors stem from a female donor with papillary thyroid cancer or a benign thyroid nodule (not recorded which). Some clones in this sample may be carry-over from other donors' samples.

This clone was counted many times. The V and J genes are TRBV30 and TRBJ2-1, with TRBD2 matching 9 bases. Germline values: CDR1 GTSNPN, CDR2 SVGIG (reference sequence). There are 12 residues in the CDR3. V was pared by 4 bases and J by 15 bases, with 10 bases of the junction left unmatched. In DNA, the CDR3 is TGTGCCTGGACTAGCGGGGCCCCCTCCCCGTTCTTC. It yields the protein CAWTSGAPSPFF.

CDR3 nucleotides: TGTGCCTGGAGTTTTGGGAGGGGCGATGAGCAGTTCTTC. This sequence encodes CAWSFGRGDEQFF. The J gene is TRBJ2-1, the V gene TRBV30; the match to TRBD2 covers 7 bases. This CDR3 has 13 amino acids. Germline V CDR1 and CDR2: GTSNPN, SVGIG (reference sequence). J lost 8 bases, V lost 2 bases, and 6 bases had no gene match.

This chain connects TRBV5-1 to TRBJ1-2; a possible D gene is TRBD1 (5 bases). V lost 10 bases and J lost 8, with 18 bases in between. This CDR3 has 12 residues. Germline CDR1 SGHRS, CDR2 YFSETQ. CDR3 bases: TGCGCCTGCGCACAGGCGGCGAGGGGCTACACCTTC. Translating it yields CACAQAARGYTF.

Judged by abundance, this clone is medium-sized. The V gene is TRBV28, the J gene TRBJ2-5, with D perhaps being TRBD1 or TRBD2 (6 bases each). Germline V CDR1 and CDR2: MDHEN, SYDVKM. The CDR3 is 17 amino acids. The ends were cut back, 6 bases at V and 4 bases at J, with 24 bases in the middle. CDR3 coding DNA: TGTGCCAGCAGCAAAATTGGGGGAAGGGGGGCCGGAGAGACCCAGTACTTC. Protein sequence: CASSKIGGRGAGETQYF.

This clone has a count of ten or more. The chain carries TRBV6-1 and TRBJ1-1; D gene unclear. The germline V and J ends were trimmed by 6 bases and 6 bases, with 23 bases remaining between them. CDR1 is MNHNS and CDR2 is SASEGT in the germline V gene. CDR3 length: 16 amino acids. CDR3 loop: CASSSARVGRRSEAFF. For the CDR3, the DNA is TGTGCCAGCAGCTCCGCCCGGGTGGGTAGGAGGTCTGAAGCTTTCTTT.

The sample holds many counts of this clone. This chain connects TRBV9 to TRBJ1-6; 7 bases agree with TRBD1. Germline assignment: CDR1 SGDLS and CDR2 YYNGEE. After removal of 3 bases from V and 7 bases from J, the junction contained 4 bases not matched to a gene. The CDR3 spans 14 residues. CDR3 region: CASSEGQTNSPLHF. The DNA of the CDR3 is TGTGCCAGCAGCGAGGGACAGACGAATTCACCCCTCCACTTT.

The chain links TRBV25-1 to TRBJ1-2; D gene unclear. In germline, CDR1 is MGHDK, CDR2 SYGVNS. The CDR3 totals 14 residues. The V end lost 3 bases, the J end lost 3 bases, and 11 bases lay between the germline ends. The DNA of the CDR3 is TGTGCCAGCAGTGACAGGTGGCCTGACTATGGCTACACCTTC. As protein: CASSDRWPDYGYTF.

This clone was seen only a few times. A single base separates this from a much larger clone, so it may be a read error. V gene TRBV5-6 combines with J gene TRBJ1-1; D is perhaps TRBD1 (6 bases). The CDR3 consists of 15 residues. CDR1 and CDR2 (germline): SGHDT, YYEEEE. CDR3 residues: CASSLATGMNTESFF. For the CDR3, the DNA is TGTGCCAGCAGCTTGGCTACAGGGATGAACACTGAATCTTTCTTT.

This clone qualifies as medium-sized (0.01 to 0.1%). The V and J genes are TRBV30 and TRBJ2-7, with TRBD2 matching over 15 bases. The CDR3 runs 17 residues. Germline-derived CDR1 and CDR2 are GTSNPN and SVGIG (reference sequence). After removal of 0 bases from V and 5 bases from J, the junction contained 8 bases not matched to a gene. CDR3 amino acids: CAWSVLGLAGGRDEQYF. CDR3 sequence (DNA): TGTGCCTGGAGTGTACTGGGACTAGCGGGAGGAAGGGACGAGCAGTACTTC. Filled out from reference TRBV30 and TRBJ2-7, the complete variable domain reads SQTIHQWPATLVQPVGSPLSLECTVEGTSNPNLYWYRQAAGRGLQLLFYSVGIGQISSEVPQNLSASRPQDRQFILSSKKLLLSDSGFYLCAWSVLGLAGGRDEQYFGPGTRLTVT.

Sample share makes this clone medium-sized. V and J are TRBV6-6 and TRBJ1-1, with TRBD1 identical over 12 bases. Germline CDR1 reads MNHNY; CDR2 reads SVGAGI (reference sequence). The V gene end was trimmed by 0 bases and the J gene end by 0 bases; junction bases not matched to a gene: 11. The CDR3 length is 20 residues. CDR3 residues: CASSYSKGTGGSALNTEAFF. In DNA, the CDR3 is TGTGCCAGCAGTTACTCGAAGGGGACAGGGGGCTCAGCGTTGAACACTGAAGCTTTCTTT.

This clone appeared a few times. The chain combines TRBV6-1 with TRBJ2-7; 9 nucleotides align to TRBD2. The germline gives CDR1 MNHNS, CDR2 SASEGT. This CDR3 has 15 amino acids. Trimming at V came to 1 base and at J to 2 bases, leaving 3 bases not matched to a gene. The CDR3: CASSEEAGGPYEQYF. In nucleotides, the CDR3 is TGTGCCAGCAGTGAAGAAGCGGGGGGCCCCTACGAGCAGTACTTC.

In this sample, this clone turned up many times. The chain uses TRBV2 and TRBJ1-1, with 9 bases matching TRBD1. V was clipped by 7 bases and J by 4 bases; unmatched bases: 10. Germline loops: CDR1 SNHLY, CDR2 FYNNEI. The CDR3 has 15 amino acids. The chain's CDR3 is CASTGTGTVSTEAFF. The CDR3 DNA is TGTGCCAGCACCGGGACAGGGACGGTAAGCACTGAAGCTTTCTTT.

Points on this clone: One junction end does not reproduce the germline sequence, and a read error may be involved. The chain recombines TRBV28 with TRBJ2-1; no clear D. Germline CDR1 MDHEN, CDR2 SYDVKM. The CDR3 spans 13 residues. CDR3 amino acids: CASSSPTYKEQFF. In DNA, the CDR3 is TGTGCCAGCTCTAGTCCCACCTACAAGGAGCAGTTCTTC.

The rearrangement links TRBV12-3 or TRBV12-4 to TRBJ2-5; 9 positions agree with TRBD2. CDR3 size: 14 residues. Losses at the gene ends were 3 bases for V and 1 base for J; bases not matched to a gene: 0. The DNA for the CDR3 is TGTGCCAGCAGTTTGGGACTAGCCCAAGAGACCCAGTACTTC. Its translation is CASSLGLAQETQYF.

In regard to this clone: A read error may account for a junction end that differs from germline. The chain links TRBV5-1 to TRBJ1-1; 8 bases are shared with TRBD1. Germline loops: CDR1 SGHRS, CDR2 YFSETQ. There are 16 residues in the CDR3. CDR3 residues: CAISLWDRPMNTEAFF. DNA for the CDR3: TGCGCCATCAGCCTGTGGGACAGGCCTATGAACACCGAAGCTTTCTTT.

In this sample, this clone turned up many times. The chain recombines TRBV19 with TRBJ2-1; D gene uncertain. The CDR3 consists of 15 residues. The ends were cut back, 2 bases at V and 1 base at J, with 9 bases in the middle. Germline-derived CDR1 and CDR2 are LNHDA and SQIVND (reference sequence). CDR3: CASSILGLSYNEQFF. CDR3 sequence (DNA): TGTGCCAGTAGTATATTGGGCCTATCCTACAATGAGCAGTTCTTC.

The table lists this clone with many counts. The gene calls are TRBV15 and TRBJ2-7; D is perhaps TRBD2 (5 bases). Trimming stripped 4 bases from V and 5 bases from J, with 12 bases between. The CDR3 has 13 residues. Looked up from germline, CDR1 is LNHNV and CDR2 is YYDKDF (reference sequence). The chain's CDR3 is CATSKLGSHEQYF. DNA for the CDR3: TGTGCCACCAGCAAACTAGGCAGCCACGAGCAGTACTTC.